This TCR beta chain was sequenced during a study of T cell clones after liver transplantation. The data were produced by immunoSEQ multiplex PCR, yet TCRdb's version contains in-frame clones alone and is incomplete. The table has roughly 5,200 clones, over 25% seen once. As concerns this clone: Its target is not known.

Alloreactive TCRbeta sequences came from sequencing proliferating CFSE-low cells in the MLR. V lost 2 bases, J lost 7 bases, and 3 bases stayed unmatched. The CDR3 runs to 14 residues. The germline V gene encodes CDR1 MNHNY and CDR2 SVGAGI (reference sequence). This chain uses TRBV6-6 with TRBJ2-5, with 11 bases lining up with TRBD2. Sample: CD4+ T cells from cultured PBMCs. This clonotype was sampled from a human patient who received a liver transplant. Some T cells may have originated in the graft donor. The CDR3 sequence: CASSYLTSGGTQYF. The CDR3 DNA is TGTGCCAGCAGTTACCTTACTAGCGGGGGGACCCAGTACTTC.